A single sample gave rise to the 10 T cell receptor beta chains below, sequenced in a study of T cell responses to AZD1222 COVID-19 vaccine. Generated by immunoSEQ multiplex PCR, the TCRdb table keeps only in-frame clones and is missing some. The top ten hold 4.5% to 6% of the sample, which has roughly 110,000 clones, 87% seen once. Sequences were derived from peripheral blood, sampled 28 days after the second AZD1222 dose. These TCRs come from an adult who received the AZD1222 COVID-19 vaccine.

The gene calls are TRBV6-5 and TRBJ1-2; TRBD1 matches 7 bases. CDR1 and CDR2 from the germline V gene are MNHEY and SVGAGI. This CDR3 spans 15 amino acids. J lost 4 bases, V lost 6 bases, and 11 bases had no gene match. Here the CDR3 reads CASRTPGQTIYGYTF. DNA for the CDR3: TGTGCCAGCAGAACCCCGGGACAGACAATCTATGGCTACACCTTC.

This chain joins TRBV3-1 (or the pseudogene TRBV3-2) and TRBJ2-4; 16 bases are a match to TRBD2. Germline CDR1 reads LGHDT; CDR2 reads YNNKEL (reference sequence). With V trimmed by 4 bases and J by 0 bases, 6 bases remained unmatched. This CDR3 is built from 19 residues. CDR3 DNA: TGTGCCAGCAGCCGTGGGACTAGCGGGGGGGCCATAGCCAAAAACATTCAGTACTTC. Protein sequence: CASSRGTSGGAIAKNIQYF.

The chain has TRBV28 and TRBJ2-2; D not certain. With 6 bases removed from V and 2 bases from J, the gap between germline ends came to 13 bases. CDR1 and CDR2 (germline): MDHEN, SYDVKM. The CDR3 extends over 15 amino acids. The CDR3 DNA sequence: TGTGCCAGCAGCCCCAGGACCTATAACACCGGGGAGCTGTTTTTT. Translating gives CASSPRTYNTGELFF.

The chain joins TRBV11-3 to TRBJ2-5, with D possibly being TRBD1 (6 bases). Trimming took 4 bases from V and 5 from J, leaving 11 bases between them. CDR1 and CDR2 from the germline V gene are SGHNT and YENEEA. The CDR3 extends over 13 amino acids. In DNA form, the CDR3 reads TGTGCCAGCAGCTCGGACAGTGGGGAGACCCAGTACTTC. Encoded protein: CASSSDSGETQYF.

CDR3 region: CASSFSLGLSYEQYF. CDR3 in DNA: TGCGCCAGCAGCTTTTCTCTTGGTCTCTCCTACGAGCAGTACTTC. V is TRBV5-1 and J is TRBJ2-7; no clear D gene. V lost 2 bases to trimming and J lost 0 bases, with 12 bases between them. CDR1 and CDR2 (germline): SGHRS, YFSETQ. This CDR3 comprises 15 residues.

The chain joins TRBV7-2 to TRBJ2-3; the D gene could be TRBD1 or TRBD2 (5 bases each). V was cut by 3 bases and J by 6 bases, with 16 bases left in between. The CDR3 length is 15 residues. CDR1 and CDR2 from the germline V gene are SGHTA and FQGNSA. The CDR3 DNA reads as TGTGCCAGCAGCTTGAGGGGTCATATCTGGGATACGCAGTATTTT. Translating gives CASSLRGHIWDTQYF.

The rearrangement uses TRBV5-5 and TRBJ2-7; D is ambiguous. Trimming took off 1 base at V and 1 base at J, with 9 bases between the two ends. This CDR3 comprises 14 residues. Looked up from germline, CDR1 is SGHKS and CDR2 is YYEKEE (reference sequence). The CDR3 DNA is TGTGCCAGCAGCTTGTTGGGCACTTCCTACGAGCAGTACTTC. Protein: CASSLLGTSYEQYF.

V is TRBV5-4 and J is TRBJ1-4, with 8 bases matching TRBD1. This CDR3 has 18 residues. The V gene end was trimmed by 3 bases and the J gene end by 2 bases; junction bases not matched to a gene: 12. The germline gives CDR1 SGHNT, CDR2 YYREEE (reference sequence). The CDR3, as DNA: TGTGCCAGCAGCTCCTGGACAGGGAGGAGGAGGACTAATGAAAAACTGTTTTTT. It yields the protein CASSSWTGRRRTNEKLFF.

The CDR3 protein is CASSRSVGLNTEAFF. CDR3 in DNA: TGTGCCAGCAGCCGATCAGTGGGATTGAACACTGAAGCTTTCTTT. The genes are TRBV3-1 (or the pseudogene TRBV3-2) and TRBJ1-1, with no clear D. CDR1 and CDR2 from the germline V gene are LGHDT and YNNKEL (reference sequence). This CDR3 has 15 amino acids. V lost 4 bases, J lost 0 bases, and 12 bases lay in between.

The CDR3 is CASSFTGAGYGYTF. DNA for the CDR3: TGTGCCAGCAGCTTTACCGGCGCGGGCTATGGCTACACCTTC. The chain carries TRBV5-6 and TRBJ1-2, with no clear D. The germline gives CDR1 SGHDT, CDR2 YYEEEE. V lost 2 bases and J lost 4, with 12 bases in between. The CDR3 extends over 14 amino acids.